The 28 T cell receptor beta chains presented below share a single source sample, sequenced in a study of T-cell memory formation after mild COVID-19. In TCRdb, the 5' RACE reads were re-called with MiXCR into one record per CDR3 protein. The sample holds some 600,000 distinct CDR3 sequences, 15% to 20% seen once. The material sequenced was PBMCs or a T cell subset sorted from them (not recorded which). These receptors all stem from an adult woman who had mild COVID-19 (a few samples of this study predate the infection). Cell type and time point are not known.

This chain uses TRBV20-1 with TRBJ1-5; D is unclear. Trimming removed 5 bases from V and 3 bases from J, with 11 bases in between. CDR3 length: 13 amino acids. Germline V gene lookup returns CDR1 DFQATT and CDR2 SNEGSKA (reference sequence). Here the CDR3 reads CSAVTRYNQPQHF. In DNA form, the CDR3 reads TGCAGTGCTGTCACACGTTACAATCAGCCCCAGCATTTT.

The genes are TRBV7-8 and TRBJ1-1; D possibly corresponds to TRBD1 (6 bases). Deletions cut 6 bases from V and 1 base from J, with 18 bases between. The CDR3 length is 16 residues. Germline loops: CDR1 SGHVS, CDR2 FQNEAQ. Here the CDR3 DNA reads TGTGCCAGCAGTTCGGACAGAGCTAGACCGAACACTGAAGCTTTCTTT. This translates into CASSSDRARPNTEAFF.

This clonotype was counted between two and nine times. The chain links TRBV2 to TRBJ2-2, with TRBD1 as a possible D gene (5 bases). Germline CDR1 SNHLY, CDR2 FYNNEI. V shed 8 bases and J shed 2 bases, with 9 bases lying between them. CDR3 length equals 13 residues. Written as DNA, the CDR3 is TGTGCCAGCGGGGCAGATAACACCGGGGAGCTGTTTTTT. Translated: CASGADNTGELFF. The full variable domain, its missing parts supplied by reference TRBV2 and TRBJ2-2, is EPEVTQTPSHQVTQMGQEVILRCVPISNHLYFYWYRQILGQKVEFLVSFYNNEISEKSEIFDDQFSVERPDGSNFTLKIRSTKLEDSAMYFCASGADNTGELFFGEGSRLTVL.

For the CDR3, the DNA is TGCGCCAGCAGCCCCGGTCCCGACAGGACCACTGAAGCTTTCTTT. Amino acid sequence: CASSPGPDRTTEAFF. This sequence joins TRBV5-1 and TRBJ1-1, with D possibly matching TRBD1 (6 bases). The germline V and J ends were trimmed by 4 bases and 4 bases, with 17 bases remaining between them. Germline CDR1 is SGHRS and CDR2 is YFSETQ. The CDR3 contains 15 residues.

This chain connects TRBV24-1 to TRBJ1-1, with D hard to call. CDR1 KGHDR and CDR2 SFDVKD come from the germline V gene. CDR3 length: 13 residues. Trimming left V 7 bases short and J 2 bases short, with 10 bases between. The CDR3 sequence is CATSSNYNTEAFF. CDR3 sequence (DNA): TGTGCCACCAGCTCAAACTATAACACTGAAGCTTTCTTT.

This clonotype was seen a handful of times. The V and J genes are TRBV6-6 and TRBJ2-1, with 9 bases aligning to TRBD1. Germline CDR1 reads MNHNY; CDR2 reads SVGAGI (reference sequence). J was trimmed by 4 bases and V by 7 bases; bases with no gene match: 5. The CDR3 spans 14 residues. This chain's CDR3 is CASKDRGLYNEQFF. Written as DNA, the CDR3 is TGTGCCAGCAAGGACAGGGGCCTTTACAATGAGCAGTTCTTC.

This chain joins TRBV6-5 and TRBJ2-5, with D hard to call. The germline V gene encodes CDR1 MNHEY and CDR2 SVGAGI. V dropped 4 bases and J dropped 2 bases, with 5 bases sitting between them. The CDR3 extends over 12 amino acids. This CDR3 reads CASSSTQETQYF. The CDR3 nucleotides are TGTGCCAGCAGTTCCACTCAAGAGACCCAGTACTTC.

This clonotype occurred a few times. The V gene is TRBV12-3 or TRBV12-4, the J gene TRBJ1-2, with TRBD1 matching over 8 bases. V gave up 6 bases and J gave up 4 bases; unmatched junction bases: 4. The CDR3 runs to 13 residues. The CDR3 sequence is CASSHRGTYGYTF. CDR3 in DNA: TGTGCCAGCAGCCACAGGGGGACCTATGGCTACACCTTC.

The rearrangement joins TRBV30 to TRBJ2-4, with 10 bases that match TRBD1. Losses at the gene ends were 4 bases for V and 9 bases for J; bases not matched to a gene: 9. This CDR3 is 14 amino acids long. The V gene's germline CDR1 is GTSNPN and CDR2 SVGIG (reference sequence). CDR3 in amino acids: CAWTLTGGMGIQYF. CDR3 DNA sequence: TGTGCCTGGACCTTGACAGGGGGCATGGGCATTCAGTACTTC.

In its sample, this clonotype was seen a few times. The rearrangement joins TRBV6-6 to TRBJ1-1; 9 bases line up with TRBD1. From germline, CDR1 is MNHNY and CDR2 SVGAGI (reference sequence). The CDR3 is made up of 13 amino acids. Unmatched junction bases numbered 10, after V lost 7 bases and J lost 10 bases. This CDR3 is CASIPGQGIRAFF. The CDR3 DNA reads TGTGCCAGCATACCTGGACAGGGGATTCGAGCTTTCTTT.

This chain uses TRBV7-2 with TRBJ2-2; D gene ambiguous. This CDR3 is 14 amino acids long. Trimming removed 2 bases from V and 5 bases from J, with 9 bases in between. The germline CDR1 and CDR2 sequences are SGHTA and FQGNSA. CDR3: CASSLHSITGELFF. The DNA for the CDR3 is TGTGCCAGCAGCTTACACAGTATTACCGGGGAGCTGTTTTTT.

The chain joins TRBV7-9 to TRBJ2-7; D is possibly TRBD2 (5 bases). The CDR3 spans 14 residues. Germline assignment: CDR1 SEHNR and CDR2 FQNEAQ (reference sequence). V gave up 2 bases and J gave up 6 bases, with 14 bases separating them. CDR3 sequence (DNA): TGTGCCAGCAGCTTAACCGGGATCGGCGGCGAGCAGTACTTC. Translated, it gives CASSLTGIGGEQYF.

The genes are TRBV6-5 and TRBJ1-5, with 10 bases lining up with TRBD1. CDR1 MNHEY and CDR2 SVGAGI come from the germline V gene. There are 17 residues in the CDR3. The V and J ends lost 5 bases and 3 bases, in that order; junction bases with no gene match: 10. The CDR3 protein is CASSAGTGDLLNQPQHF. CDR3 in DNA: TGTGCCAGCAGTGCCGGGACAGGGGACTTGCTCAATCAGCCCCAGCATTTT.

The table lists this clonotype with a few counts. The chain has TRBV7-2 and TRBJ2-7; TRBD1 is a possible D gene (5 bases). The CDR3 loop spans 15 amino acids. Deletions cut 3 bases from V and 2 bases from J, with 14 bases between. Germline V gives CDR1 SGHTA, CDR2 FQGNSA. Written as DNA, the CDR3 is TGTGCCAGCAGCTTCACAGGAACTTGGGCCTACGAGCAGTACTTC. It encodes CASSFTGTWAYEQYF.

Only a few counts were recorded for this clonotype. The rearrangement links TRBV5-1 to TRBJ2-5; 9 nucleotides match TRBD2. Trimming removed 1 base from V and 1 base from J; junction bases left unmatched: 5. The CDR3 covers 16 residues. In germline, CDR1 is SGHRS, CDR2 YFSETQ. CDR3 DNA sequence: TGCGCCAGCAGCTTGCTGCGGGGGGGCCCCCAAGAGACCCAGTACTTC. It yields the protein CASSLLRGGPQETQYF.

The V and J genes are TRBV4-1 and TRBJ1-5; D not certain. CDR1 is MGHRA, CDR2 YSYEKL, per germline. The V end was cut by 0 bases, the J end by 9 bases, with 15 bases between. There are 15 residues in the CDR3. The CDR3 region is CASSQESAGPWPQHF. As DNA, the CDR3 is TGCGCCAGCAGCCAAGAAAGCGCAGGCCCTTGGCCCCAGCATTTT.

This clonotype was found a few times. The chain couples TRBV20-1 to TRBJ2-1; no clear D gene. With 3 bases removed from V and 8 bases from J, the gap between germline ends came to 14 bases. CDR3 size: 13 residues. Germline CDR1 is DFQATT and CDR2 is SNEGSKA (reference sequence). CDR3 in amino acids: CSASIGRRHEQFF. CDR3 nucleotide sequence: TGCAGTGCTAGTATAGGTCGTCGCCATGAGCAGTTCTTC.

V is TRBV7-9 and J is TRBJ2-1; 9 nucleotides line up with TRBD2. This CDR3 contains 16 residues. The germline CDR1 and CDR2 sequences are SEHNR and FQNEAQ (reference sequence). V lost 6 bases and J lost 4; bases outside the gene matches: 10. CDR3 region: CASSRSGGGIYNEQFF. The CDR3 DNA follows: TGTGCCAGCAGTCGTAGCGGGGGAGGGATTTACAATGAGCAGTTCTTC.

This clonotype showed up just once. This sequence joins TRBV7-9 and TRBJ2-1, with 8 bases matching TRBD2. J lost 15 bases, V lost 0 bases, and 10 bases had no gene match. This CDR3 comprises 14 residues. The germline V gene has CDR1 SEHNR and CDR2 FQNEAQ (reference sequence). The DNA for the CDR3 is TGTGCCAGCAGCTTAGCCGCCGGACTAGCCGGACGGTTCTTC. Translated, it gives CASSLAAGLAGRFF.

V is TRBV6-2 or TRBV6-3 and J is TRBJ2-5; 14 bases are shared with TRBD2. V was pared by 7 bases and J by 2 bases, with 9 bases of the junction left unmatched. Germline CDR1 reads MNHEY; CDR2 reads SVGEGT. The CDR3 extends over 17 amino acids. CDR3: CASNLRRTSGRQETQYF. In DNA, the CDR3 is TGTGCCAGCAATCTTCGCCGGACTAGCGGGAGGCAAGAGACCCAGTACTTC.

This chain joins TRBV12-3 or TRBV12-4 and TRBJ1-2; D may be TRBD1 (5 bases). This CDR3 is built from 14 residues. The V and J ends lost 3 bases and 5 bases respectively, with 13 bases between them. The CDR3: CASSFGDGGYGYTF. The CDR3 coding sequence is TGTGCCAGCAGTTTCGGTGATGGGGGGTATGGCTACACCTTC.

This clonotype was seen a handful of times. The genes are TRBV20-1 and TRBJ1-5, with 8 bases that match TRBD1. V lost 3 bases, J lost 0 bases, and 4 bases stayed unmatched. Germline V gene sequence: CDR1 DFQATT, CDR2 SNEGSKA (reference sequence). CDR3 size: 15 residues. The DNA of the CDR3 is TGCAGTGCTAGCCGGGGACAGGCTAGCAATCAGCCCCAGCATTTT. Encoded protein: CSASRGQASNQPQHF.

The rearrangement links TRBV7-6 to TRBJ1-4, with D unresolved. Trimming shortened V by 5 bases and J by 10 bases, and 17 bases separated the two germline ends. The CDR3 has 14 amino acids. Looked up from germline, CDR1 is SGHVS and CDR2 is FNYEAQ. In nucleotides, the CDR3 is TGTGCCAGCAGCCTACTGCACCCATGGGGAAAACTGTTTTTT. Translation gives CASSLLHPWGKLFF.

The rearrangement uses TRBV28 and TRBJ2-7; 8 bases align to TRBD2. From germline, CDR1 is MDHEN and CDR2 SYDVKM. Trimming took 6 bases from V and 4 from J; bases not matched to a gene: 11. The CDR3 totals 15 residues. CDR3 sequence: CASRVGSGSVYEQYF. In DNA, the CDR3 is TGTGCCAGCAGGGTGGGGAGCGGGAGTGTGTACGAGCAGTACTTC.

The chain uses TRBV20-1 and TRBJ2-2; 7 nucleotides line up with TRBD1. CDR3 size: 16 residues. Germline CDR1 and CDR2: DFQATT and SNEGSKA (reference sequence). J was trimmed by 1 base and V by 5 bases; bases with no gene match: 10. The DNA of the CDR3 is TGCAGTGCTTCATCGGACAGGCCCTTGAACACCGGGGAGCTGTTTTTT. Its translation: CSASSDRPLNTGELFF.

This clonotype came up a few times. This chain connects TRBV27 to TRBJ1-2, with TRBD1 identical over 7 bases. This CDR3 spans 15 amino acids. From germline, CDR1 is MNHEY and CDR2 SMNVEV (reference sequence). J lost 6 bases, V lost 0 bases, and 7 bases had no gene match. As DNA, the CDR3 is TGTGCCAGCAGTTTATCGCGGCAGGGGGTTAATGGCTACACCTTC. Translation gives CASSLSRQGVNGYTF.

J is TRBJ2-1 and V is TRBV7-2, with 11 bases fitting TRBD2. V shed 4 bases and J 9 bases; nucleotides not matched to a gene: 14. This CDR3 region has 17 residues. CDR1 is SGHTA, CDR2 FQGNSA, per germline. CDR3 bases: TGTGCCAGCAGCTCCAGCGGCCTTAGCGGGAGGGAAGGTGAGCAGTTCTTC. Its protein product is CASSSSGLSGREGEQFF.

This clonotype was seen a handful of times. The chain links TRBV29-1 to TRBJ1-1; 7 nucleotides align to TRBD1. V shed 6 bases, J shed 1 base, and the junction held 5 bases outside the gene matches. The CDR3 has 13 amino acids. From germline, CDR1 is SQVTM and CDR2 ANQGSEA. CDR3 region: CSVHRGTNTEAFF. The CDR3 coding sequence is TGCAGCGTCCACAGGGGTACGAACACTGAAGCTTTCTTT.